This T cell receptor beta chain was observed in a study of T cell changes during pregnancy in multiple sclerosis. The CDR3 runs to 15 residues. The V end lost 2 bases, the J end lost 3 bases, and 11 bases lay between the germline ends. Germline loops: CDR1 KGHSH, CDR2 LQKENI. Repertoires were generated with immunoSEQ multiplex PCR, while TCRdb's copy carries only in-frame clones and drops some. The profile shows 25,000 to 30,000 clones, 90% to 95% of them singletons. The chain is built from TRBV18 and TRBJ2-1; tentative D call: TRBD1 (6 bases). The sequence was collected from a female donor with multiple sclerosis, enrolled in a pregnancy study. The sequences come from CD4+ T cells from peripheral blood mononuclear cells, collected in the first trimester of pregnancy. The CDR3 loop is CASSPSRQVYNEQFF. CDR3 nucleotide sequence: TGTGCCAGCTCACCATCGCGACAGGTCTACAATGAGCAGTTCTTC.